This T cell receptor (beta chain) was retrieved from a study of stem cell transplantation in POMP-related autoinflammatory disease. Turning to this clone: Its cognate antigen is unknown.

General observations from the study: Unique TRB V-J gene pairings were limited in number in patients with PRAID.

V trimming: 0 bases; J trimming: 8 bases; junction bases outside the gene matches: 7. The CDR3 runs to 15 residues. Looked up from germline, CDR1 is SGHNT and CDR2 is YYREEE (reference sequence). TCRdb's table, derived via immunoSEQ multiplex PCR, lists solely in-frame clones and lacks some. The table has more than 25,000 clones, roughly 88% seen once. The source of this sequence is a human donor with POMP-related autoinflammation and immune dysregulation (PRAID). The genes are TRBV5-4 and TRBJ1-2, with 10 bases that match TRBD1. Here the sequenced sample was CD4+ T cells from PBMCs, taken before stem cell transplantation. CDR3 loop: CASSLGDRGRGGYTF. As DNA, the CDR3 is TGTGCCAGCAGCTTGGGGGACAGGGGAAGAGGGGGCTACACCTTC.